What follows describes a single T cell receptor beta chain. Its antigen is still unknown. The input lacks base qualities; no much larger clone sits a single base away. This sample is part of a study of cytomegalovirus exposure and HLA in healthy donors (TCRdb year 2017). About the full investigation: The 650 to 800 repertoires of the first cohort and the roughly 120 validation repertoires were produced on the same platform, according to a later analysis. The study was designed to test whether signatures of past pathogen exposure could be identified by cataloging public T cell receptors. A separate validation cohort of roughly 120 different subjects was used in addition to the approximately 610-subject first cohort. To predict cytomegalovirus infection status, the study brought together high-throughput TCR immunosequencing, statistical association of individual TCRs with disease status, and machine learning.

The library relied on the immunoSEQ multiplex PCR assay. On the study's bioinformatics: A statistical classification framework was built to diagnose cytomegalovirus status from the catalog of TCR beta chain sequences. TCRdb obtained this table from immuneACCESS and retained in-frame rearrangements with V and J assigned. These tables miss some clones; where compared with another copy, unresolved V genes account for less than half of the shortfall, and the remainder is unexplained. V, J and clone size derive from that table, while D and trimming were established from the DNA sequence. The sample data list around 70,000 clones, and over 85% of these were observed just once. Of the sample, 1.5% to 1.7% is held by the ten largest clones. Overall results and qualifications from the work: A few of the identified cytomegalovirus-associated TCR beta chains were confirmed in vitro to be specific for cytomegalovirus antigens. In a later analysis, TCRs clustered in the first cohort were found to also tend to co-occur in the approximately 110 validation repertoires, with 90% to 95% of cluster scores above 0. A later analysis had no HLA typing for the validation cohort, so co-occurrence there was scored across all 110 or so repertoires. Most TCR sequences were seen in very few donors, while some public TCRs were found in many individuals. The authors suggested that the approach could potentially be generalized to other disease states and immunological phenotypes. The classifier was reported to diagnose cytomegalovirus status with high specificity and sensitivity in both the original cohort and the validation cohort. The study listed 164 TCR beta chains as associated with cytomegalovirus.

The germline V gene provides CDR1 MNHNS and CDR2 SASEGT. Trimming takes 5 bases from V and 4 bases from J, and the germline ends sit 15 bases apart. The CDR3 has 15 amino acids, counting the end cysteine and phenylalanine. Only the CDR3 portion is preserved as DNA: 45 bases, with reading frame beginning at the first base. The donors belonged to the validation cohort of about 110 subjects, which was separate from the 666-subject first cohort. Here the chain combines TRBV6-1 and TRBJ2-4; perhaps TRBD1 is the D gene, with 7 bases matching. The receptor was isolated from a young man in good health and CMV-seropositive. Specimen: PBMCs. The CDR3 protein sequence reads: CASSSTQGGKNIQYF. The DNA reads as follows: TGTGCCAGCAGTAGTACTCAGGGGGGTAAAAACATTCAGTACTTC.